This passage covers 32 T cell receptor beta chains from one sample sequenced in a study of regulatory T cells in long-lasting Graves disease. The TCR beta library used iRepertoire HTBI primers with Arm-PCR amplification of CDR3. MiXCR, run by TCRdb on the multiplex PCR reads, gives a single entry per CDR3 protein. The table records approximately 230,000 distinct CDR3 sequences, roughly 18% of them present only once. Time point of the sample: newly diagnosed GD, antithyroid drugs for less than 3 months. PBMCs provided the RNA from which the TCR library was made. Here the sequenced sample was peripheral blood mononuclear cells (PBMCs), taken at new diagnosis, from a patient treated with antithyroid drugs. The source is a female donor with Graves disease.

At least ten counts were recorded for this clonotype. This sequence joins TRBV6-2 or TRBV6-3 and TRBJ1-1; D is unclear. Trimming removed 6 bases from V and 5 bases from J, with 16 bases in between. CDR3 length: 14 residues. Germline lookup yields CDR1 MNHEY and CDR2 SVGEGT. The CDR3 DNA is TGTGCCAGCAGGAAAAAATGGGCAACAACTGAAGCTTTCTTT. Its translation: CASRKKWATTEAFF.

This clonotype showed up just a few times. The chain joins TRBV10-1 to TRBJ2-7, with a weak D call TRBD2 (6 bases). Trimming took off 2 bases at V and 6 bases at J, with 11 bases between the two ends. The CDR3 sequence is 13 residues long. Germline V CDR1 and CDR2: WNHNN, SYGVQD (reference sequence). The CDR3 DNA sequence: TGCGCCAGCAGTGAGGACCTGGGAGGCGAGCAGTACTTC. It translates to CASSEDLGGEQYF.

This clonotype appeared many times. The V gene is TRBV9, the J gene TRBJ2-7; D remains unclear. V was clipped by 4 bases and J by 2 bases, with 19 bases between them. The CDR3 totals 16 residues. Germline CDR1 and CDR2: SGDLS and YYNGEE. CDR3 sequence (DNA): TGTGCCAGCAGCCCCCAGTCGCACGGAATGGCCTACGAGCAGTACTTC. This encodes CASSPQSHGMAYEQYF.

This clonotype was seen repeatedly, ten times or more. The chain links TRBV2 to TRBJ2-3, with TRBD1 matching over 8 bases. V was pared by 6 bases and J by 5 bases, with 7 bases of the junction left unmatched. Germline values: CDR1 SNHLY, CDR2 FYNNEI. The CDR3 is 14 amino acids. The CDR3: CASSLTGDGDTQYF. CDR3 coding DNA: TGTGCCAGCAGCCTGACAGGGGATGGAGATACGCAGTATTTT. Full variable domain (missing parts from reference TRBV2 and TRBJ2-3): EPEVTQTPSHQVTQMGQEVILRCVPISNHLYFYWYRQILGQKVEFLVSFYNNEISEKSEIFDDQFSVERPDGSNFTLKIRSTKLEDSAMYFCASSLTGDGDTQYFGPGTRLTVL.

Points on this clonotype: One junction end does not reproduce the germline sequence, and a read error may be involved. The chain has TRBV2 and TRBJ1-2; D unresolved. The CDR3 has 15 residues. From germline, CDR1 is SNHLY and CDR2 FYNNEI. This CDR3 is CACSFSLGVDYGYTF. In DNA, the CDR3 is TGTGCCTGCAGCTTCTCCCTTGGGGTGGACTATGGCTACACCTTC. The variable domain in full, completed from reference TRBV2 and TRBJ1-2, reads EPEVTQTPSHQVTQMGQEVILRCVPISNHLYFYWYRQILGQKVEFLVSFYNNEISEKSEIFDDQFSVERPDGSNFTLKIRSTKLEDSAMYFCACSFSLGVDYGYTFGSGTRLTVV.

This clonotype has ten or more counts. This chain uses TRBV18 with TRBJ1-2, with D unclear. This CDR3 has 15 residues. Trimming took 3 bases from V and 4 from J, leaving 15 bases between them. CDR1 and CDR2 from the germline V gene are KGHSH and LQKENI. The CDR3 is CASSPSKGDSYGYTF. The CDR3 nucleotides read TGTGCCAGCTCACCCTCGAAGGGCGATAGCTATGGCTACACCTTC.

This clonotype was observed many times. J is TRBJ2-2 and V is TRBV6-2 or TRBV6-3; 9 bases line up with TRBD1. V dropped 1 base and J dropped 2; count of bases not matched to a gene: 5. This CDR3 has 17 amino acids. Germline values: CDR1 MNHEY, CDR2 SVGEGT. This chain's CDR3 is CASSYWGTGINTGELFF. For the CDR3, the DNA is TGTGCCAGCAGTTACTGGGGGACAGGGATAAACACCGGGGAGCTGTTTTTT.

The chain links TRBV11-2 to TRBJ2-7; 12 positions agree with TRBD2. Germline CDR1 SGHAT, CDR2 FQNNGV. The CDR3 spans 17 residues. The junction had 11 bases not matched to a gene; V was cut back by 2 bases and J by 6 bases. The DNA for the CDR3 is TGTGCCAGCAGCTTAAGGCTAGCGGGAGGGCCCTGGGGCGAGCAGTACTTC. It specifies CASSLRLAGGPWGEQYF.

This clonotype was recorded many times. The CDR3 here is CASSLVGGRDGYTF. The CDR3 nucleotides are TGTGCCAGCAGCTTAGTGGGGGGTAGAGATGGCTACACCTTC. This sequence joins TRBV11-2 and TRBJ1-2, with D maybe TRBD1 (5 bases). The CDR3 is made up of 14 amino acids. In germline, CDR1 is SGHAT, CDR2 FQNNGV. V was trimmed by 1 base and J by 6 bases, leaving 12 bases between them.

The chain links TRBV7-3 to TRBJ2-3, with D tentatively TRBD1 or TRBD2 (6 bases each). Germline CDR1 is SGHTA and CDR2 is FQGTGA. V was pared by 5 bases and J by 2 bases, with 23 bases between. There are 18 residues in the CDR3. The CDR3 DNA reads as TGTGCCAGCAGCCCCGGAGCGGGCGGAGGGGGTTTCACAGATACGCAGTATTTT. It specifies CASSPGAGGGGFTDTQYF. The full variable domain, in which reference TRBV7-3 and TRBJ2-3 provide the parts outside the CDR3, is GAGVSQTPSNKVTEKGKYVELRCDPISGHTALYWYRQSLGQGPEFLIYFQGTGAADDSGLPNDRFFAVRPEGSVSTLKIQRTERGDSAVYLCASSPGAGGGGFTDTQYFGPGTRLTVL.

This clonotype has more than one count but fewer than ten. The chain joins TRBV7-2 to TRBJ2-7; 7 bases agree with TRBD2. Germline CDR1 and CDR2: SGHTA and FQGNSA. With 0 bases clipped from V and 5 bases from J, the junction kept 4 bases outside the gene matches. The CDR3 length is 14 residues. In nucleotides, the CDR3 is TGTGCCAGCAGCTTAGCGTGGGGGGGTAACGAGCAGTACTTC. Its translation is CASSLAWGGNEQYF. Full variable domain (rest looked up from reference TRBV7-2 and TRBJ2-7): GAGVSQSPSNKVTEKGKDVELRCDPISGHTALYWYRQSLGQGLEFLIYFQGNSAPDKSGLPSDRFSAERTGGSVSTLTIQRTQQEDSAVYLCASSLAWGGNEQYFGPGTRLTVT.

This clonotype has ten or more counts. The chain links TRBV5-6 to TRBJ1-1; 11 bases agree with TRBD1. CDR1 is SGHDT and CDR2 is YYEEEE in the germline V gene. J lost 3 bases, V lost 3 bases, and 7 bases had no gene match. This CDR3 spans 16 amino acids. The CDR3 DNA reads TGTGCCAGCAGCTCGGAGTGGGGACAGGGGGACACTGAAGCTTTCTTT. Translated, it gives CASSSEWGQGDTEAFF. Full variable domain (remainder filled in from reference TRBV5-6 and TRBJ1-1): DAGVTQSPTHLIKTRGQQVTLRCSPKSGHDTVSWYQQALGQGPQFIFQYYEEEERQRGNFPDRFSGHQFPNYSSELNVNALLLGDSALYLCASSSEWGQGDTEAFFGQGTRLTVV.

The CDR3, as DNA: TGTGCCAGCAGCTTAGCGACGGTGAAAGACACTGAAGCTTTCTTT. Its protein is CASSLATVKDTEAFF. The chain uses TRBV11-1 and TRBJ1-1; D is undetermined. CDR3 size: 15 residues. Per germline, CDR1 SGHAT and CDR2 FQDESV (reference sequence). Trimming stripped 0 bases from V and 3 bases from J, with 11 bases between.

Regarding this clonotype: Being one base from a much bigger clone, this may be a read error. The CDR3 spells CASSEYDRETRYF. The CDR3 nucleotides read TGTGCCAGCAGTGAATACGATAGGGAGACCCGGTACTTC. The chain combines TRBV2 with TRBJ2-5; D possibly corresponds to TRBD2 (5 bases). This CDR3 is built from 13 residues. Germline V CDR1 and CDR2: SNHLY, FYNNEI.

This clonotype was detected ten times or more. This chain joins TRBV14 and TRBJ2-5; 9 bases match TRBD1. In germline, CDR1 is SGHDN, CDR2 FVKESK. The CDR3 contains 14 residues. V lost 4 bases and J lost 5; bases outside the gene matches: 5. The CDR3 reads CASSPDRGEETQYF. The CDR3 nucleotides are TGTGCCAGCAGCCCGGACAGGGGTGAGGAGACCCAGTACTTC.

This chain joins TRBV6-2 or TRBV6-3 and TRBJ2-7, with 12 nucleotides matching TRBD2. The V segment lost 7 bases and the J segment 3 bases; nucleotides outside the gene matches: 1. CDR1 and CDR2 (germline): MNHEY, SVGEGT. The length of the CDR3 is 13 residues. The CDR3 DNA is TGTGCCAGCACGACTAGCGGGGGCTACGAGCAGTACTTC. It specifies CASTTSGGYEQYF.

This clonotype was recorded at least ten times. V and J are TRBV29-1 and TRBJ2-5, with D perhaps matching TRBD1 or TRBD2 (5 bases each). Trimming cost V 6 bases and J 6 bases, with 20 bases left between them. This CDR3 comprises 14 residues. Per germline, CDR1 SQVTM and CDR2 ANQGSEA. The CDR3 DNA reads TGCAGCGTCGAGGGGCAGGGAAGAATACAGACCCAGTACTTC. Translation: CSVEGQGRIQTQYF.

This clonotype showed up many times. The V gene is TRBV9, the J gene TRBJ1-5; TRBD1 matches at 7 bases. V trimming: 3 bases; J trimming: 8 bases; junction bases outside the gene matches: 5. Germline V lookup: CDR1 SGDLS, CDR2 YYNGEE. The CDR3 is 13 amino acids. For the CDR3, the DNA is TGTGCCAGCAGCGCGGGACAGTTTGAGCCCCAGCATTTT. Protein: CASSAGQFEPQHF.

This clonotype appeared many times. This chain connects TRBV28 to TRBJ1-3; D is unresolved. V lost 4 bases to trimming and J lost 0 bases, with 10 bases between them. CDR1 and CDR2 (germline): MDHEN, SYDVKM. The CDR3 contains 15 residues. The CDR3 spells CASSSYGFSGNTIYF. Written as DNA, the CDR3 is TGTGCCAGCAGTTCGTACGGCTTCTCTGGAAACACCATATATTTT.

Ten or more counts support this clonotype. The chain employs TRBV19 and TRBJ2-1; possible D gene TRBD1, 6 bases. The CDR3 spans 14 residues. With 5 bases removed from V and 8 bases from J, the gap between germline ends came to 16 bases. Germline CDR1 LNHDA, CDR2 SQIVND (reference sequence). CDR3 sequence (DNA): TGTGCCAGTAGTTCCCAGGGGATCCTCGATGAGCAGTTCTTC. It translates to CASSSQGILDEQFF.

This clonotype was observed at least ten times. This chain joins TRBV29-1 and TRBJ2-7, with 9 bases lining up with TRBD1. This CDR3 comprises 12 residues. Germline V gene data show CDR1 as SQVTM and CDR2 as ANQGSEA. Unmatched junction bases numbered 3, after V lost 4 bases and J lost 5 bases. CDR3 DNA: TGCAGCGTTGTGGGACAGGGCGACGAGCAGTACTTC. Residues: CSVVGQGDEQYF.

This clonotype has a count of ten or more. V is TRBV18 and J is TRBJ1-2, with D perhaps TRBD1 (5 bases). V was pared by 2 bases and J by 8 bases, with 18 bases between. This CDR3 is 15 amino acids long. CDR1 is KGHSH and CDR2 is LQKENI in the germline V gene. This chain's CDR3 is CASSPAEGLDGGYTF. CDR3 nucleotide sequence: TGTGCCAGCTCACCAGCGGAGGGACTAGACGGGGGCTACACCTTC. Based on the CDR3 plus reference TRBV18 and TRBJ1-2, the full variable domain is NAGVMQNPRHLVRRRGQEARLRCSPMKGHSHVYWYRQLPEEGLKFMVYLQKENIIDESGMPKERFSAEFPKEGPSILRIQQVVRGDSAAYFCASSPAEGLDGGYTFGSGTRLTVV.

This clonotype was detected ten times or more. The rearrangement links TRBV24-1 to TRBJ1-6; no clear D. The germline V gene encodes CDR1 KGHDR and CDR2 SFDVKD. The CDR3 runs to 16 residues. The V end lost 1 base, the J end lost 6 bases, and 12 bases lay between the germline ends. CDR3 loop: CATSDLDLLFNSPLHF. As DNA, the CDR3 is TGTGCCACCAGTGATTTAGATCTTCTATTTAATTCACCCCTCCACTTT.

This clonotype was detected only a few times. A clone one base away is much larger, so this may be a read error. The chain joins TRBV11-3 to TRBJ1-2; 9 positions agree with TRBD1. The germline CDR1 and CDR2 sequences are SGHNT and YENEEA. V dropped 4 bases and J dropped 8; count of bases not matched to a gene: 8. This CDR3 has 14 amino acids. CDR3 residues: CASSSGTGRRGYTF. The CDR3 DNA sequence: TGTGCCAGCAGCTCCGGGACAGGGAGACGCGGCTACACCTTC.

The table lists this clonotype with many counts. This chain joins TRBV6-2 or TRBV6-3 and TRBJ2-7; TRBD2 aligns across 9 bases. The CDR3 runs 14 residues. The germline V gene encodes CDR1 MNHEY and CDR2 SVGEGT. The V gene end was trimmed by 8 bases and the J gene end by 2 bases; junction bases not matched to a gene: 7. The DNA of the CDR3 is TGTGCCAGCTGTATAGCGGGAGTTCCCTACGAGCAGTACTTC. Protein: CASCIAGVPYEQYF.

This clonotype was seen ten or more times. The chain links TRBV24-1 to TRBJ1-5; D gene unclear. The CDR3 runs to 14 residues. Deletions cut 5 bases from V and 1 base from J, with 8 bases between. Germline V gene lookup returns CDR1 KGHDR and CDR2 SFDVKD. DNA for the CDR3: TGTGCCACCAGTGGGGCTTGGAGCAATCAGCCCCAGCATTTT. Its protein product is CATSGAWSNQPQHF.

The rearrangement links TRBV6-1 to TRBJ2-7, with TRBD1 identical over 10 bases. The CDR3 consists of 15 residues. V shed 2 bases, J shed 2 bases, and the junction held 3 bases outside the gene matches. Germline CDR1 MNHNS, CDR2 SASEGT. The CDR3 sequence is CASSEWDRGPYEQYF. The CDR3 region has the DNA TGTGCCAGCAGTGAATGGGACAGGGGCCCCTACGAGCAGTACTTC.

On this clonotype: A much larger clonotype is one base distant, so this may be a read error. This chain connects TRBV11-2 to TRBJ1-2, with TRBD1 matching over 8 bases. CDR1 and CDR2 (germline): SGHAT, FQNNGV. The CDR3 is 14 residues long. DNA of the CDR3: TGTGTCAGCAGCTTAAGTGGACAGGGCTATGGCTACACCTTC. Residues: CVSSLSGQGYGYTF.

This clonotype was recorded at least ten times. The chain's CDR3 is CASSAAGTDTQYF. CDR3 nucleotide sequence: TGTGCCAGCAGCGCCGCTGGCACAGATACGCAGTATTTT. V usage is TRBV9 and J usage is TRBJ2-3; unclear D gene. The CDR3 consists of 13 residues. Germline lookup yields CDR1 SGDLS and CDR2 YYNGEE. V lost 3 bases, J lost 1 base, and 6 bases lay in between.

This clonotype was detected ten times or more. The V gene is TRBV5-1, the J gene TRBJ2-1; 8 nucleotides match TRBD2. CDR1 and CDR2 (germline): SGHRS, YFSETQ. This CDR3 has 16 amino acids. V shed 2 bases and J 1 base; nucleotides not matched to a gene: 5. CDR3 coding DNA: TGCGCCAGCAGCTTTACCTTAGCGGGATCCTACAATGAGCAGTTCTTC. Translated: CASSFTLAGSYNEQFF.

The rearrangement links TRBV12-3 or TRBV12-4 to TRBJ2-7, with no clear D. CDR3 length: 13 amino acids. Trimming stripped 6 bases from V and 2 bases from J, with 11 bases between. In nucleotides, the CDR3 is TGTGCCAGCAGAGTGACACCCGCCTACGAGCAGTACTTC. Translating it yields CASRVTPAYEQYF.

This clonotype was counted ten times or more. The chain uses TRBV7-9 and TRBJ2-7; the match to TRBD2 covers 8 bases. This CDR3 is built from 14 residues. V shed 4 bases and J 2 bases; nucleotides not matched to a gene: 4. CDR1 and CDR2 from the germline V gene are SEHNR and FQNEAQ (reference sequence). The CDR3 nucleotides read TGTGCCAGCAGCTCTCGGGAGGGAGCCTACGAGCAGTACTTC. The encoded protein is CASSSREGAYEQYF.